This T cell receptor (beta chain) was observed in a study of shared clonotypes between healthy human individuals. Study observations and caveats: Shared clonotypes across all four donors exceeded non-shared ones in generation probability.

Trimming pared 0 bases from V and 6 bases from J, leaving 15 bases between. CDR1 is WSHSY and CDR2 is SAAADI in the germline V gene. The CDR3 is made up of 15 amino acids. Regarding this clone: Its antigen remains unidentified.

Assay used: immunoSEQ multiplex PCR; TCRdb lists only in-frame clones, some missing. There are around 2.5 million clones in the sample; approximately 93% occur only once, and around 0.4% lies in the top ten. The TCR comes from a man younger than 35 in good health. Some clones in this sample may be carry-over from other donors' samples. The sequenced sample consisted of naive CD4+ T cells from PBMCs. The subset: CD45RA+ positively selected. The rearrangement joins TRBV10-2 to TRBJ2-7, with D possibly called TRBD1 or TRBD2 (6 bases each). This chain's CDR3 is CASSESIGGRGEQYF. DNA of the CDR3: TGCGCCAGCAGTGAGTCGATCGGGGGCCGCGGCGAGCAGTACTTC.